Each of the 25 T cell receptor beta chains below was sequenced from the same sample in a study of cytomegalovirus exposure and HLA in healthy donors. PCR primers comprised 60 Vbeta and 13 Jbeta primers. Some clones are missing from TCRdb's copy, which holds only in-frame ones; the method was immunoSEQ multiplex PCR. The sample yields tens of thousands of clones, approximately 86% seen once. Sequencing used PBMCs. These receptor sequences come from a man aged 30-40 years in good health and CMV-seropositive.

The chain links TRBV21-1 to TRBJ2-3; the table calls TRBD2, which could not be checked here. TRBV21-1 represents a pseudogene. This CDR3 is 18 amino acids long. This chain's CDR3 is CASSDRTSGRPSTDTQYF. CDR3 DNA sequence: TGTGCCAGCAGCGACCGGACTAGCGGCAGGCCTAGCACAGATACGCAGTATTTT.

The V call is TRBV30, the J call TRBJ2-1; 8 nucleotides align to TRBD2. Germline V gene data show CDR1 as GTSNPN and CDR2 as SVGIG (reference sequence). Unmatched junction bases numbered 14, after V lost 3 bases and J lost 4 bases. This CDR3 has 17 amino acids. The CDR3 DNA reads TGTGCCTGGAGCCCTCCCCCCCCTGGCGGGAGGTACAATGAGCAGTTCTTC. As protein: CAWSPPPPGGRYNEQFF. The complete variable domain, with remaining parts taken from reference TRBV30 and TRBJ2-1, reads SQTIHQWPATLVQPVGSPLSLECTVEGTSNPNLYWYRQAAGRGLQLLFYSVGIGQISSEVPQNLSASRPQDRQFILSSKKLLLSDSGFYLCAWSPPPPGGRYNEQFFGPGTRLTVL.

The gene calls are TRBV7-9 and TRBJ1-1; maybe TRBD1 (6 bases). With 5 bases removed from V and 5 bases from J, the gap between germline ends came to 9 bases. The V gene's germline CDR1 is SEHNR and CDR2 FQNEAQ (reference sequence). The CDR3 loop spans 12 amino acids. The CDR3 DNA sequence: TGTGCCAGCAGCCCAACAGGGACTGAAGCTTTCTTT. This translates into CASSPTGTEAFF.

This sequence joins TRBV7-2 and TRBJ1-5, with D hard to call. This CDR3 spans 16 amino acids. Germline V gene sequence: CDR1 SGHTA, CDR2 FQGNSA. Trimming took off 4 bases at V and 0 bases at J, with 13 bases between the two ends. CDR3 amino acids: CASSSRAGDSNQPQHF. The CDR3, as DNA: TGTGCCAGCAGCTCAAGGGCCGGGGATAGCAATCAGCCCCAGCATTTT.

CDR3 amino acids: CASSEVISGSYEQYF. CDR3 sequence (DNA): TGTGCCAGCAGTGAAGTAATTAGTGGTTCCTACGAGCAGTACTTC. The V call is TRBV6-1, the J call TRBJ2-7; D gene ambiguous. The CDR3 covers 15 residues. Germline loops: CDR1 MNHNS, CDR2 SASEGT. The ends were cut back, 1 base at V and 1 base at J, with 11 bases in the middle.

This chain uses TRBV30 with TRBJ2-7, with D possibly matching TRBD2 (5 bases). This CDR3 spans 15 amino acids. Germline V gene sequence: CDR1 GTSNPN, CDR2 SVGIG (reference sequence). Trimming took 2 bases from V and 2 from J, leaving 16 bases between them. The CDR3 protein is CAWSPPAAGPYEQYF. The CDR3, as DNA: TGTGCCTGGAGTCCACCCGCGGCGGGTCCCTACGAGCAGTACTTC.

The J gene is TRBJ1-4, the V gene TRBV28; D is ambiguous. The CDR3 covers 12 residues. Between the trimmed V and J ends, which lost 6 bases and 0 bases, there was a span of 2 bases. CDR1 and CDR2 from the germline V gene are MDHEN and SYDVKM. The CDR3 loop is CASSATNEKLFF. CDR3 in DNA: TGTGCCAGCAGCGCAACTAATGAAAAACTGTTTTTT.

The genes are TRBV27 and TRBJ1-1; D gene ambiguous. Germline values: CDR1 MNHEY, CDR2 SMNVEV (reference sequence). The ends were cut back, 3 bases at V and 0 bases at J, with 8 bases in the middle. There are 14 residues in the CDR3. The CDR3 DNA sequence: TGTGCCAGCAGTTTTGGGCAGATGAACACTGAAGCTTTCTTT. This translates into CASSFGQMNTEAFF.

CDR3 amino acids: CASSASGTSDYEQYF. CDR3 DNA sequence: TGTGCCAGCAGCGCCTCCGGGACTAGCGACTACGAGCAGTACTTC. V is TRBV9 and J is TRBJ2-7; 10 bases fit TRBD2. CDR3 length: 15 amino acids. Germline V gene data show CDR1 as SGDLS and CDR2 as YYNGEE. The V gene end was trimmed by 3 bases and the J gene end by 3 bases; junction bases not matched to a gene: 6.

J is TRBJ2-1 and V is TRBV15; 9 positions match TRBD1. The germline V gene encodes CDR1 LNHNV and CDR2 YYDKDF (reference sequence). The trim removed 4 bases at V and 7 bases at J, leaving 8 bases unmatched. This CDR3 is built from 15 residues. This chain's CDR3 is CATSNPGQGLNEQFF. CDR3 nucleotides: TGTGCCACCAGCAACCCGGGACAGGGCTTGAATGAGCAGTTCTTC.

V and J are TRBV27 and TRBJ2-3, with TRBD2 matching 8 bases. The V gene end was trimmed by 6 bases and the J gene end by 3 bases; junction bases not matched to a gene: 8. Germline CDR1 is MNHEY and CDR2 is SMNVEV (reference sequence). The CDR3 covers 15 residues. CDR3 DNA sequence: TGTGCCAGCAGCCTAAGCGGGAGATATACAGATACGCAGTATTTT. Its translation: CASSLSGRYTDTQYF.

CDR3 sequence reads: CASSYRGLGNGYTF. The DNA for the CDR3 is TGTGCCAGCAGTTACAGGGGGCTTGGTAATGGCTACACCTTC. V gene TRBV6-5 combines with J gene TRBJ1-2, with TRBD1 identical over 7 bases. After removal of 2 bases from V and 6 bases from J, the junction contained 6 bases not matched to a gene. The CDR3 is 14 amino acids. The germline V gene encodes CDR1 MNHEY and CDR2 SVGAGI.

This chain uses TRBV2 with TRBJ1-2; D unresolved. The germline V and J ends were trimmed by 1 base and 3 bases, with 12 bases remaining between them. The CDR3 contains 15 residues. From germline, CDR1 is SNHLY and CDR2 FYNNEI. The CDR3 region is CASSEVRRSYYGYTF. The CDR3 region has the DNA TGTGCCAGCAGTGAAGTGCGCCGATCTTACTATGGCTACACCTTC.

DNA for the CDR3: TGTGCCATCCTTGGCGGGAGCGGAAACAATGAGCAGTTCTTC. It translates to CAILGGSGNNEQFF. The chain links TRBV11-2 to TRBJ2-1, with TRBD2 matching 7 bases. CDR1 SGHAT and CDR2 FQNNGV come from the germline V gene. V shed 10 bases and J 5 bases; nucleotides not matched to a gene: 11. This CDR3 spans 14 amino acids. The full variable domain, rest sourced from reference TRBV11-2 and TRBJ2-1, is EAGVAQSPRYKIIEKRQSVAFWCNPISGHATLYWYQQILGQGPKLLIQFQNNGVVDDSQLPKDRFSAERLKGVDSTLKIQPAKLEDSAVYLCAILGGSGNNEQFFGPGTRLTVL.

The CDR3 reads CASSLGAWETQYF. Written as DNA, the CDR3 is TGTGCCAGCAGCTTAGGAGCCTGGGAGACCCAGTACTTC. The V gene is TRBV7-2, the J gene TRBJ2-5; unclear D gene. Trimming removed 1 base at V and 5 bases at J, with 8 bases between. CDR1 is SGHTA, CDR2 FQGNSA, per germline. The CDR3 covers 13 residues.

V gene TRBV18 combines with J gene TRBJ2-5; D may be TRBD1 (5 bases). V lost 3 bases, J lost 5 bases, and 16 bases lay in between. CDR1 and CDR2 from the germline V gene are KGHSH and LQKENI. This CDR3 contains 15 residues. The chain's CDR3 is CASSPRTKLGETQYF. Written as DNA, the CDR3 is TGTGCCAGCTCACCCCGGACAAAACTGGGGGAGACCCAGTACTTC.

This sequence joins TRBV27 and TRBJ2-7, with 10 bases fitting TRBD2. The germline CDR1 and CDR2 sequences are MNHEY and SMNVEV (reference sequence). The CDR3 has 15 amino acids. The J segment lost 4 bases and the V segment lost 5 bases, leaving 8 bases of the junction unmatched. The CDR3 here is CASSGLAGEFYEQYF. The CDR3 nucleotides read TGTGCCAGCAGTGGCCTAGCGGGAGAGTTTTACGAGCAGTACTTC.

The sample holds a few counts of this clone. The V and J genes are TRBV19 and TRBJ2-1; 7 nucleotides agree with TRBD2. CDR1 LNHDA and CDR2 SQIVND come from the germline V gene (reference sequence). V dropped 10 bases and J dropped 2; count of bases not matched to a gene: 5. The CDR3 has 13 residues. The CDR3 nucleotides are TGTGCCACTATAGCGGGCCCCTACAATGAGCAGTTCTTC. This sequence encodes CATIAGPYNEQFF. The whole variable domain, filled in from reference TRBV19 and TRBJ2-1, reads DGGITQSPKYLFRKEGQNVTLSCEQNLNHDAMYWYRQDPGQGLRLIYYSQIVNDFQKGDIAEGYSVSREKKESFPLTVTSAQKNPTAFYLCATIAGPYNEQFFGPGTRLTVL.

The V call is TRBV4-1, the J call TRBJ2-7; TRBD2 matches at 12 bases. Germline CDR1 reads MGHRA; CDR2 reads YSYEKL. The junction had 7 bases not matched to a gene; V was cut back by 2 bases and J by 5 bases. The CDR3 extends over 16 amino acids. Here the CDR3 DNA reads TGCGCCAGCAGCCAAAACCCGGGACTAGCGGGCCACGAGCAGTACTTC. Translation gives CASSQNPGLAGHEQYF.

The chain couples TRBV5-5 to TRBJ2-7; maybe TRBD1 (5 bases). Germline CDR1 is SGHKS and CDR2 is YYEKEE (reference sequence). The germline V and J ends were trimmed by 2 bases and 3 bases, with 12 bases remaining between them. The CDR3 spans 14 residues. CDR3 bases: TGTGCCAGCAGCTTCGGAACAGGCGACTACGAGCAGTACTTC. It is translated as CASSFGTGDYEQYF.

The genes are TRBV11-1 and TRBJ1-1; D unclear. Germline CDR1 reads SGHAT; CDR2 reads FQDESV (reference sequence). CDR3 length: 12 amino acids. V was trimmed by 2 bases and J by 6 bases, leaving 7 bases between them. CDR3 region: CASSLLSPEAFF. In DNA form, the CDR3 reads TGTGCCAGCAGCTTACTTAGCCCTGAAGCTTTCTTT.

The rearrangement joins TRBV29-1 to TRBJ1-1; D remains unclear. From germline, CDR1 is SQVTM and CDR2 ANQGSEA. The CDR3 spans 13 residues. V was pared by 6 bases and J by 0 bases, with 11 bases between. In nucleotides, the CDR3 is TGCAGCGTAGGTGGAGGTATGAACACTGAAGCTTTCTTT. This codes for CSVGGGMNTEAFF.

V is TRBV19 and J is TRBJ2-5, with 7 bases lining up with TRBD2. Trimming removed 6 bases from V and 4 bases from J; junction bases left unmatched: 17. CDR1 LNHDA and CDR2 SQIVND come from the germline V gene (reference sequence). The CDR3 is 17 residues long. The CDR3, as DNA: TGTGCCAGTAGCCCTAGCTTGCGCGGGAGCTTGCGAGAGACCCAGTACTTC. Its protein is CASSPSLRGSLRETQYF.

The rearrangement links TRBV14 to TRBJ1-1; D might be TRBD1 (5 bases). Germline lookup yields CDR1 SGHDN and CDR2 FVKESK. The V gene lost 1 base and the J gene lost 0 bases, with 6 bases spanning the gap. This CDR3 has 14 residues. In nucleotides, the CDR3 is TGTGCCAGCAGCCAAGTAGGGGTGAACACTGAAGCTTTCTTT. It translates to CASSQVGVNTEAFF.

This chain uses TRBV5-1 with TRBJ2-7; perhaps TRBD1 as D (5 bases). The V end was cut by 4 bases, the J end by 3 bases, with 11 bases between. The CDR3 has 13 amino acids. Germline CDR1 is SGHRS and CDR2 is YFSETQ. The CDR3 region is CASSLSQGYEQYF. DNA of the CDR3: TGCGCCAGCAGCCTGTCCCAGGGCTACGAGCAGTACTTC. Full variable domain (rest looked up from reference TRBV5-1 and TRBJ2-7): KAGVTQTPRYLIKTRGQQVTLSCSPISGHRSVSWYQQTPGQGLQFLFEYFSETQRNKGNFPGRFSGRQFSNSRSEMNVSTLELGDSALYLCASSLSQGYEQYFGPGTRLTVT.